These 4 T cell receptor beta chains came from one sample sequenced in a study of control samples from healthy donors and cancer patients. Sequencing used immunoSEQ multiplex PCR; TCRdb keeps in-frame clones, though not all of them. Here the sample spans about 65,000 clones, 90% being singletons. Input material: PBMCs. All receptors derive from a woman in her forties or fifties with colorectal cancer.

The chain carries TRBV11-2 and TRBJ2-1, with D perhaps being TRBD1 or TRBD2 (5 bases each). CDR3 length: 15 amino acids. Germline CDR1 reads SGHAT; CDR2 reads FQNNGV. V was clipped by 1 base and J by 1 base, with 8 bases between them. The CDR3 nucleotides read TGTGCCAGCAGCTTAGTAGAGGGGTCCTACAATGAGCAGTTCTTC. It yields the protein CASSLVEGSYNEQFF.

This clone was detected only once. The rearrangement joins TRBV19 to TRBJ1-5; 8 bases fit TRBD1. The J segment lost 4 bases and the V segment lost 5 bases, leaving 13 bases of the junction unmatched. The length of the CDR3 is 17 residues. Germline lookup yields CDR1 LNHDA and CDR2 SQIVND (reference sequence). The CDR3 DNA reads TGTGCCAGTAGTTCACAAATCCGGGACAGGTATAATCAGCCCCAGCATTTT. Translating it yields CASSSQIRDRYNQPQHF. Combining the CDR3 with reference TRBV19 and TRBJ1-5 gives the whole variable domain DGGITQSPKYLFRKEGQNVTLSCEQNLNHDAMYWYRQDPGQGLRLIYYSQIVNDFQKGDIAEGYSVSREKKESFPLTVTSAQKNPTAFYLCASSSQIRDRYNQPQHFGDGTRLSIL.

V gene TRBV18 combines with J gene TRBJ2-2, with a tentative D call TRBD2 (5 bases). Germline V CDR1 and CDR2: KGHSH, LQKENI. Trimming left V 6 bases short and J 4 bases short, with 9 bases between. The CDR3 sequence is 13 residues long. CDR3 loop: CASSREGTGELFF. The CDR3 bases are TGTGCCAGCTCCCGAGAGGGCACCGGGGAGCTGTTTTTT. The whole variable domain, remainder taken from reference TRBV18 and TRBJ2-2, is NAGVMQNPRHLVRRRGQEARLRCSPMKGHSHVYWYRQLPEEGLKFMVYLQKENIIDESGMPKERFSAEFPKEGPSILRIQQVVRGDSAAYFCASSREGTGELFFGEGSRLTVL.

The gene calls are TRBV10-3 and TRBJ2-7, with D uncertain. This CDR3 has 14 amino acids. V lost 10 bases to trimming and J lost 1 base, with 17 bases between them. The germline gives CDR1 ENHRY, CDR2 SYGVKD. CDR3 in amino acids: CATSSRTESYEQYF. The CDR3 DNA reads as TGTGCCACATCTTCGCGGACGGAGTCCTACGAGCAGTACTTC.